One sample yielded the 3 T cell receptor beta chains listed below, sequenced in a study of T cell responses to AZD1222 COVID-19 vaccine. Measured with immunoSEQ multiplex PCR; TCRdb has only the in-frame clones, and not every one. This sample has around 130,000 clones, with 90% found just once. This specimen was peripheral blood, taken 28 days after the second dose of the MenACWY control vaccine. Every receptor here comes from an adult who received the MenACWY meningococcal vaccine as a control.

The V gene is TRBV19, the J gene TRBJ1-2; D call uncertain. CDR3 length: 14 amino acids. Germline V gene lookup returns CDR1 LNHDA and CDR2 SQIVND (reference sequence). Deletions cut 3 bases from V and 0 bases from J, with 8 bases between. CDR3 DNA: TGTGCCAGTAGTATCCGGGAGTCTAACTATGGCTACACCTTC. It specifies CASSIRESNYGYTF. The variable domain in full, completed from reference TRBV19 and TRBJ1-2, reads DGGITQSPKYLFRKEGQNVTLSCEQNLNHDAMYWYRQDPGQGLRLIYYSQIVNDFQKGDIAEGYSVSREKKESFPLTVTSAQKNPTAFYLCASSIRESNYGYTFGSGTRLTVV.

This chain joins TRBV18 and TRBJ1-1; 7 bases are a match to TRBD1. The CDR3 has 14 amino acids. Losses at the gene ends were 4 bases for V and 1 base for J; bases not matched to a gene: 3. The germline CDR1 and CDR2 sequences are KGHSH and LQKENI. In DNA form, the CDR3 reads TGTGCCAGCTCACAGGGGGCCTCGAACACTGAAGCTTTCTTT. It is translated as CASSQGASNTEAFF.

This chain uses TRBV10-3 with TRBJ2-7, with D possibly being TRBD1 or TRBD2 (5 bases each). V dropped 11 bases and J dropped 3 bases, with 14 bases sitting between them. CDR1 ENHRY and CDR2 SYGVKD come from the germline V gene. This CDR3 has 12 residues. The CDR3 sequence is CALDRGGYEQYV. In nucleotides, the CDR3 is TGTGCCCTCGACCGTGGGGGCTACGAGCAGTACGTC.